These T cell receptor beta chains were read from a single sample in a study of blood T cell repertoires in COVID-19. TCRdb keeps only in-frame clones here, not all; method: immunoSEQ multiplex PCR. In the table there are roughly 230,000 clones, roughly four fifths of which are singletons. The sample comprised peripheral blood. The receptors come from a man aged 50 to 59 with acute or convalescent COVID-19. Each CDR3 is given with its conserved first and last residue. A D gene is named only where the DNA matches it firmly. Clone size appears in some rows only: once, few, many, or a class for an expanded clone.

D gene	clone size	J gene	V gene	CDR3 DNA	CDR3 protein
TRBD1	.	TRBJ2-6	TRBV11-3	TGTGCCAGCAGCTTAGATCAGGGGGCTGGGGCCAACGTCCTGACTTTC	CASSLDQGAGANVLTF
TRBD1	.	TRBJ1-4	TRBV7-9	TGTGCCAGCAGCCACCGGGACAGGGGTATCACTAATGAAAAACTGTTTTTT	CASSHRDRGITNEKLFF
.	.	TRBJ2-7	TRBV5-4	TGTGCCAGCAGCTGGGGGCAGGGGGGCTACGAGCAGTACTTC	CASSWGQGGYEQYF
.	few	TRBJ1-2	TRBV27	TGTGCCAGCAGTTTAGTTGGCGAGGGCTATGGCTACACCTTC	CASSLVGEGYGYTF
TRBD1	.	TRBJ1-4	TRBV18	TGTGCCAGCTCACCACCCGGACAGGCCTTAGAGAATGAAAAACTGTTTTTT	CASSPPGQALENEKLFF
TRBD2	.	TRBJ2-2	TRBV3-1/TRBV3-2	TGTGCCAGCAGCTTCCGGACTAGCGGGAGTGCCGGGGAGCTGTTTTTT	CASSFRTSGSAGELFF
TRBD2	.	TRBJ2-1	TRBV6-5	TGTGCCAGCAGCCTCGGGACTAGCGGGCAAGGTGAGCAGTTCTTC	CASSLGTSGQGEQFF
.	few	TRBJ2-7	TRBV11-2	TGTGCCAGCAGCTTAGATCAGCAGGTCGGGAAGCAGTACTTC	CASSLDQQVGKQYF
TRBD2	.	TRBJ2-3	TRBV9	TGTGCCAGCAGCGTAGGACTAGCGGTAAGCACAGATACGCAGTATTTT	CASSVGLAVSTDTQYF
TRBD1	.	TRBJ2-7	TRBV7-8	TGTGCCAGCAGCTTAACAGGGGCCTACGAGCAGTACTTC	CASSLTGAYEQYF
.	.	TRBJ1-1	TRBV14	TGTGCCAGCAGCCAGCAGGGGAACACTGAAGCTTTCTTT	CASSQQGNTEAFF
TRBD1	.	TRBJ1-1	TRBV19	TGTGCCAGTAGTATGGGACAGGGGAACACTGAAGCTTTCTTT	CASSMGQGNTEAFF
.	.	TRBJ2-5	TRBV24-1	TGTGCCACCAGTGATTCGCCGACTAGTGCTAGTGAGACCCAGTACTTC	CATSDSPTSASETQYF
.	.	TRBJ2-1	TRBV6-5	TGTGCCAGCAGGCCGGGATTCGGGTCCTACAATGAGCAGTTCTTC	CASRPGFGSYNEQFF
TRBD1	.	TRBJ1-2	TRBV19	TGTGCCAGTAGTCTCCGTCCGGGACAGCGCTATGGCTACACCTTC	CASSLRPGQRYGYTF
TRBD1	.	TRBJ1-4	TRBV27	TGTGCCAGCAGCCCAGACAGGGGTGACGAAAAACTGTTTTTT	CASSPDRGDEKLFF
.	.	TRBJ2-5	TRBV2	TGTGCCAGCAGGGGCGACACCCGAGAGACCCAGTACTTC	CASRGDTRETQYF
.	.	TRBJ1-3	TRBV4-1	TGCGCCAGCAGCCAAACCGGGACACAGCGAAACACCATATATTTT	CASSQTGTQRNTIYF
.	.	TRBJ1-3	TRBV5-6	TGTGCCAGCAGCTTAGTTGGGACACGAGGGTTAGATGGAAACACCATATATTTT	CASSLVGTRGLDGNTIYF
TRBD2	.	TRBJ2-1	TRBV3-1/TRBV3-2	TGTGCCAGCAGCCCCAAAACTCCTCGAAGTAGCGGGAGGTACAATGAGCAGTTCTTC	CASSPKTPRSSGRYNEQFF
TRBD1	.	TRBJ2-7	TRBV27	TGTGCCAGCAGCCGAGTACCAGGACAGGGAGACGAGCAGTACTTC	CASSRVPGQGDEQYF
.	.	TRBJ2-7	TRBV19	TGTGCCAGTAGTATGGGCCCGGAATACGCCTACGAGCAGTACTTC	CASSMGPEYAYEQYF
.	.	TRBJ2-7	TRBV4-1	TGCGCCAGCAGCCAAGTATCCAGCGGGTTTTTCTACGAGCAGTACTTC	CASSQVSSGFFYEQYF
.	.	TRBJ2-7	TRBV5-8	TGTGCCAGCAGCGAGCTCCGAAAGACTTACGAGCAGTACTTC	CASSELRKTYEQYF